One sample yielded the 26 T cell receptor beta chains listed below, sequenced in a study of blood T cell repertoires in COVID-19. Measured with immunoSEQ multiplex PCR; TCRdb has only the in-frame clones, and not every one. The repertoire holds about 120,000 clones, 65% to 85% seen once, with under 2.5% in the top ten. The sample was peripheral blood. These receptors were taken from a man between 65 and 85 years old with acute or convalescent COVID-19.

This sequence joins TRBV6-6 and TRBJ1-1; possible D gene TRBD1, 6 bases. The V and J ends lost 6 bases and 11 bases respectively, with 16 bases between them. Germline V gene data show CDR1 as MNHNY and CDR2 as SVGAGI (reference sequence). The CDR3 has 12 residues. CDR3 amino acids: CASSSTGSQAFF. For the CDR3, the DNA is TGTGCCAGCAGCTCTACAGGGAGTCAGGCTTTCTTT.

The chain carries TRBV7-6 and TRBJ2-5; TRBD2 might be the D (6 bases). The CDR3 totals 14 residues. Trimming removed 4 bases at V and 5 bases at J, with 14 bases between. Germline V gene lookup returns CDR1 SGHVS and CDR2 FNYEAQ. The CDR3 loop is CASSSDYRGETQYF. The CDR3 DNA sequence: TGTGCCAGCAGCTCCGACTACCGGGGGGAGACCCAGTACTTC.

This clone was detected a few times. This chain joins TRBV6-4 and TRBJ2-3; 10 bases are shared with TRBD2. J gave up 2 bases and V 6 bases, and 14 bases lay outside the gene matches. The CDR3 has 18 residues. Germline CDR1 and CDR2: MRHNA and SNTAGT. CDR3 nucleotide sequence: TGTGCCAGCAGACCCCCCCTGTTCAGCGGGGGGGCCACAGATACGCAGTATTTT. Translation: CASRPPLFSGGATDTQYF.

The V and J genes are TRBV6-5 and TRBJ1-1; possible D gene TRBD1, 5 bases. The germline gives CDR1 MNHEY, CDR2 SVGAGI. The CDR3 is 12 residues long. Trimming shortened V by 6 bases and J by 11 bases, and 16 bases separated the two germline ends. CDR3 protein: CASSVDSPGAFF. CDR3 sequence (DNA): TGTGCCAGCAGCGTAGACAGCCCCGGGGCTTTCTTT.

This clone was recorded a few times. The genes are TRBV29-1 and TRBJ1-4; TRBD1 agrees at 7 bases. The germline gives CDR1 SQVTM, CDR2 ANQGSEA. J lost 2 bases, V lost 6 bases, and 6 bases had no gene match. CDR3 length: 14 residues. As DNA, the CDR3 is TGCAGCGTACTTGACAGGGTTACTAATGAAAAACTGTTTTTT. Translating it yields CSVLDRVTNEKLFF.

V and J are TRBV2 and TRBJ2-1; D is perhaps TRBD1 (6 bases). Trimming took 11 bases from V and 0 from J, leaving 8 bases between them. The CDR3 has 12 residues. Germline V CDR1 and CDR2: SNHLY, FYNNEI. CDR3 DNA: TGTGCCGGACAGCTCTCCTACAATGAGCAGTTCTTC. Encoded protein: CAGQLSYNEQFF.

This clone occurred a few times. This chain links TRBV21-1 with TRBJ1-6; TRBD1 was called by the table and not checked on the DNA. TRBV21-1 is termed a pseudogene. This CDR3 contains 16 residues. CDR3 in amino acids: CASSCGQGSYNSPLHF. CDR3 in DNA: TGTGCCAGCAGCTGTGGACAGGGGTCCTATAATTCACCCCTCCACTTT.

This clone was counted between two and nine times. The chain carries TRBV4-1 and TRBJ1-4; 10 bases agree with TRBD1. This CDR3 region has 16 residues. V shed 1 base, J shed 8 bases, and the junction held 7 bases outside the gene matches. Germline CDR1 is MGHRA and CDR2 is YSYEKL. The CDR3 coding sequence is TGCGCCAGCAGCCAAGGACAGGGGGCTGGGAGGGAAAAACTGTTTTTT. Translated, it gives CASSQGQGAGREKLFF.

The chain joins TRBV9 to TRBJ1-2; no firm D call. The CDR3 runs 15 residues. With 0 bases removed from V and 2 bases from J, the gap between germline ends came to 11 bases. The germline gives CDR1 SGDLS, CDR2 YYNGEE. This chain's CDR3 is CASSVGMGANYGYTF. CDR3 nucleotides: TGTGCCAGCAGCGTAGGAATGGGCGCCAACTATGGCTACACCTTC.

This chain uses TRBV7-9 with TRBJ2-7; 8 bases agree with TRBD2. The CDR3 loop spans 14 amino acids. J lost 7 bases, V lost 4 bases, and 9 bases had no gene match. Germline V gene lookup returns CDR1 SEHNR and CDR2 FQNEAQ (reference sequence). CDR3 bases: TGTGCCAGCAGCTCCCCCGGGGGGGCGAGGGAGCAGTACTTC. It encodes CASSSPGGAREQYF.

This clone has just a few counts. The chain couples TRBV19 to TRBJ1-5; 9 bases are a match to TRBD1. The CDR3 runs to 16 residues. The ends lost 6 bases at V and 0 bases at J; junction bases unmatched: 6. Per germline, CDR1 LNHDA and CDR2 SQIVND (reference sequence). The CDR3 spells CASRRDRGYSNQPQHF. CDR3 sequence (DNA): TGTGCCAGTAGGAGAGACAGGGGGTATAGCAATCAGCCCCAGCATTTT.

The CDR3 DNA reads TGTGCCAGCAGTGGTGGGCAGGCCCATAATTCACCCCTCCACTTT. This sequence encodes CASSGGQAHNSPLHF. This chain uses TRBV2 with TRBJ1-6; D call uncertain. The V gene's germline CDR1 is SNHLY and CDR2 FYNNEI. The CDR3 sequence is 15 residues long. V shed 4 bases and J shed 5 bases, with 12 bases lying between them.

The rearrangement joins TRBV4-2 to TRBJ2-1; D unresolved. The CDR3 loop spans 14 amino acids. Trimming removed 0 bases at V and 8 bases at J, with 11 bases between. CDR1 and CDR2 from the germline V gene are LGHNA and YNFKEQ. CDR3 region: CASSQEDGVDEQFF. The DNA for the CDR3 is TGTGCCAGCAGCCAAGAAGATGGAGTCGATGAGCAGTTCTTC.

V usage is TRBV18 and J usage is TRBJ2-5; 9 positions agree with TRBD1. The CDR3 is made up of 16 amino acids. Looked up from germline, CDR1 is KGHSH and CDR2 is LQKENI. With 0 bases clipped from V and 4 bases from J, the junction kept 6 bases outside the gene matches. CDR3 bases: TGTGCCAGCTCACCACCGGGGACAGGGAATGGAGAGACCCAGTACTTC. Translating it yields CASSPPGTGNGETQYF.

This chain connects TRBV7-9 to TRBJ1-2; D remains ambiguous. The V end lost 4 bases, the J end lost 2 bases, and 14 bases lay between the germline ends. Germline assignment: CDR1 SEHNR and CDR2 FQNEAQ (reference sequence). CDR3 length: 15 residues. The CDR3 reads CASSYEGVRNYGYTF. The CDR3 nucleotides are TGTGCCAGCAGCTACGAGGGTGTGCGAAACTATGGCTACACCTTC. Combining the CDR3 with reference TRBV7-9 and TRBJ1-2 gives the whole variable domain DTGVSQNPRHKITKRGQNVTFRCDPISEHNRLYWYRQTLGQGPEFLTYFQNEAQLEKSRLLSDRFSAERPKGSFSTLEIQRTEQGDSAMYLCASSYEGVRNYGYTFGSGTRLTVV.

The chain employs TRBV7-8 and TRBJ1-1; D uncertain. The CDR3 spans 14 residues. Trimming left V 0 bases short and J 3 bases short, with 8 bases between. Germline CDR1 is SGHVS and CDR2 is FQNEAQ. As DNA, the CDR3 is TGTGCCAGCAGCTTAGCTCGTCTCGACACTGAAGCTTTCTTT. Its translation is CASSLARLDTEAFF.

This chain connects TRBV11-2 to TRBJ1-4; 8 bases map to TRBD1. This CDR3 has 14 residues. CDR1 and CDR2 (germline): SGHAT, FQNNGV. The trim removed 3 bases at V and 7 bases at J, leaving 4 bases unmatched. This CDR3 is CASSLDRESEKLFF. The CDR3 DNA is TGTGCCAGCAGCTTGGACAGGGAGAGTGAAAAACTGTTTTTT.

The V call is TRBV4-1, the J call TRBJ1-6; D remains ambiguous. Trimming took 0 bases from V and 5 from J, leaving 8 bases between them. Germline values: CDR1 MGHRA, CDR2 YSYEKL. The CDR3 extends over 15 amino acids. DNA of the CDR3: TGCGCCAGCAGCCAAGAAAGGCAGGATAATTCACCCCTCCACTTT. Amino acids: CASSQERQDNSPLHF.

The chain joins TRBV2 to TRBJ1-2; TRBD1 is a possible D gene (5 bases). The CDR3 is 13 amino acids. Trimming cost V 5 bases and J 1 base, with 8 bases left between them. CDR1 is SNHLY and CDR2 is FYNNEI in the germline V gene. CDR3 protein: CASSLQGNYGYTF. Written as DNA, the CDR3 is TGTGCCAGCAGTCTCCAGGGTAACTATGGCTACACCTTC.

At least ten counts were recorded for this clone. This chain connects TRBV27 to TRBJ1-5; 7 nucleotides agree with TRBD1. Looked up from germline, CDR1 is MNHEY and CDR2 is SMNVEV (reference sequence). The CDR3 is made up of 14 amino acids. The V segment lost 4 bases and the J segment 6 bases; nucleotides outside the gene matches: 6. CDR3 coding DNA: TGTGCCAGCAGTTCCCAGGGGGTGAGTCAGCCCCAGCATTTT. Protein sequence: CASSSQGVSQPQHF.

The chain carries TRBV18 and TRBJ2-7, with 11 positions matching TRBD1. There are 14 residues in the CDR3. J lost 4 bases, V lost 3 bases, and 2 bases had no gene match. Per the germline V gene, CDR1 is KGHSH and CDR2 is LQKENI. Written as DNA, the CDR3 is TGTGCCAGCTCACCGGGGACAGGGGGATACGAGCAGTACTTC. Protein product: CASSPGTGGYEQYF.

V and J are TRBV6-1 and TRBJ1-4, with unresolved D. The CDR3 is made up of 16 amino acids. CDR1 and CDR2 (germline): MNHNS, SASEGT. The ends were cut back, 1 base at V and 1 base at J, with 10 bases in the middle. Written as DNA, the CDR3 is TGTGCCAGCAGTGAAGTTGGCGGGCGAACTAATGAAAAACTGTTTTTT. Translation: CASSEVGGRTNEKLFF.

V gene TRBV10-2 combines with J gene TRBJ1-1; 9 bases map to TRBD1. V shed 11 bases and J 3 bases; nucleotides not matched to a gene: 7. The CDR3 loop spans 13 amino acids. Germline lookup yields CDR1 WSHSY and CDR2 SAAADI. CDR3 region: CASRDREDTEAFF. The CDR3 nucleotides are TGCGCCTCGAGGGACAGGGAGGACACTGAAGCTTTCTTT.

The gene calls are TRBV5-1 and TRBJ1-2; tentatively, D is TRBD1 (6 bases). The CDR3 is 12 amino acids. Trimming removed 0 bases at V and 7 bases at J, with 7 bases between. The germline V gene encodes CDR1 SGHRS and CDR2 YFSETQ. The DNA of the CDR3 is TGCGCCAGCAGCTTGGAACAGGGTGGCTACACCTTC. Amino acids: CASSLEQGGYTF.

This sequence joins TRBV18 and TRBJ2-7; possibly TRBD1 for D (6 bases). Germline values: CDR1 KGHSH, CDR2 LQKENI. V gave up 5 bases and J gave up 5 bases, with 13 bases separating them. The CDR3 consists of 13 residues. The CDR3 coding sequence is TGTGCCAGCTCAACCCAGGGGTTAGACGAGCAGTACTTC. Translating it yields CASSTQGLDEQYF.

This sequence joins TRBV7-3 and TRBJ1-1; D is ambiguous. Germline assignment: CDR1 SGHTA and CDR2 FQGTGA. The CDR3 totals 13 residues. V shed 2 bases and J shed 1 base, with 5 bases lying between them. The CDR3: CASSLSGNTEAFF. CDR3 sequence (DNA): TGTGCCAGCAGCTTATCAGGGAACACTGAAGCTTTCTTT. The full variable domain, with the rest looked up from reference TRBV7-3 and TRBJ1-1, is GAGVSQTPSNKVTEKGKYVELRCDPISGHTALYWYRQSLGQGPEFLIYFQGTGAADDSGLPNDRFFAVRPEGSVSTLKIQRTERGDSAVYLCASSLSGNTEAFFGQGTRLTVV.